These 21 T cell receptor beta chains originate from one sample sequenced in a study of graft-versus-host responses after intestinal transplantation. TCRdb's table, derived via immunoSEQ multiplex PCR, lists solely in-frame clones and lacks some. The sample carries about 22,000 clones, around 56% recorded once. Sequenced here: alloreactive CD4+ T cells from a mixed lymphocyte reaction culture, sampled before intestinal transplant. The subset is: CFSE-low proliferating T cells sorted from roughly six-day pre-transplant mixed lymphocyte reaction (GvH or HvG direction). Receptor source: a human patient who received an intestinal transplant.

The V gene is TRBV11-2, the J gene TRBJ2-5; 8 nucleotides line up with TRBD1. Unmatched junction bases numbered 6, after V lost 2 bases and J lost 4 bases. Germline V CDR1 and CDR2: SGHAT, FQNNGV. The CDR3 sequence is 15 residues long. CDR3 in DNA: TGTGCCAGCAGCTTACCCCGGACAGGGATAGAGACCCAGTACTTC. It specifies CASSLPRTGIETQYF. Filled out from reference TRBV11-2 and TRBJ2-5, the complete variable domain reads EAGVAQSPRYKIIEKRQSVAFWCNPISGHATLYWYQQILGQGPKLLIQFQNNGVVDDSQLPKDRFSAERLKGVDSTLKIQPAKLEDSAVYLCASSLPRTGIETQYFGPGTRLLVL.

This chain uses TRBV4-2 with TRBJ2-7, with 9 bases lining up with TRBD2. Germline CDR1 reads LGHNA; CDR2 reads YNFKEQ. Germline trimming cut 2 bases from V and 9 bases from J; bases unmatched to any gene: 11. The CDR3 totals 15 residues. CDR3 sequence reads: CASSQSRGLAGRQYF. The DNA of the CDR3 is TGTGCCAGCAGCCAATCCCGGGGGCTAGCGGGAAGGCAGTACTTC.

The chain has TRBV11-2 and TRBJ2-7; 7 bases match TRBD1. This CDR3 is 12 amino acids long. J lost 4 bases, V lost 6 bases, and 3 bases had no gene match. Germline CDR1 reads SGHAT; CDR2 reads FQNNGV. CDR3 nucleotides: TGTGCCAGCAGTCCGACAGGGTACGAGCAGTACTTC. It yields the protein CASSPTGYEQYF.

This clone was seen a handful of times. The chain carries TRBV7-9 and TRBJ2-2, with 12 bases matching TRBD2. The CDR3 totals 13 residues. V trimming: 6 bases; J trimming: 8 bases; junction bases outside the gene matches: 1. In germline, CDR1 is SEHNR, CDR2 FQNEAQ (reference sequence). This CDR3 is CASRGLAGGELFF. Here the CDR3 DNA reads TGTGCCAGCAGAGGACTAGCGGGAGGGGAGCTGTTTTTT.

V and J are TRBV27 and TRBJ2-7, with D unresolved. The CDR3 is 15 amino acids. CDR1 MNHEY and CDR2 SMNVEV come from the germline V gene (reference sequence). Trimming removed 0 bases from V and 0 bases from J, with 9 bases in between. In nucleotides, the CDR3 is TGTGCCAGCAGTTTATCGGCGGTGAGCTCCTACGAGCAGTACTTC. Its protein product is CASSLSAVSSYEQYF.

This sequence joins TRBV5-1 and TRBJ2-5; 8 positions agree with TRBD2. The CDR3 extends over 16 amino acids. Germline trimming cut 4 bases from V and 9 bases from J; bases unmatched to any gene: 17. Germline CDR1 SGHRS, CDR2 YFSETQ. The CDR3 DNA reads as TGCGCCAGCAGCATCCAACCGGGACTAGGGGATTTGGCCCAGTACTTC. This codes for CASSIQPGLGDLAQYF.

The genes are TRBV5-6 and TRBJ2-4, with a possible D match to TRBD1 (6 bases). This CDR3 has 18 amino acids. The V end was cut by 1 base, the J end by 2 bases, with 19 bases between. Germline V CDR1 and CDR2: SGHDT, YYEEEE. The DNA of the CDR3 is TGTGCCAGCAGCTTGTTAGTCCGTCCAGGGACAACCAAAAACATTCAGTACTTC. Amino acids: CASSLLVRPGTTKNIQYF.

The DNA for the CDR3 is TGTGCCAGCAGCCTCCCCCCCGGGGTCGGGAGAAACACCATATATTTT. The encoded protein is CASSLPPGVGRNTIYF. This sequence joins TRBV4-2 and TRBJ1-3; D remains unclear. Deletions cut 4 bases from V and 5 bases from J, with 18 bases between. This CDR3 comprises 16 residues. Germline CDR1 and CDR2: LGHNA and YNFKEQ.

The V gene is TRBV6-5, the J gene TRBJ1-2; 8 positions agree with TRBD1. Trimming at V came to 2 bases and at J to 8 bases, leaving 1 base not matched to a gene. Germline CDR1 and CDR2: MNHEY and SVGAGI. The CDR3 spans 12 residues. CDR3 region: CASSYPGGGYTF. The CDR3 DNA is TGTGCCAGCAGTTACCCAGGGGGCGGCTACACCTTC.

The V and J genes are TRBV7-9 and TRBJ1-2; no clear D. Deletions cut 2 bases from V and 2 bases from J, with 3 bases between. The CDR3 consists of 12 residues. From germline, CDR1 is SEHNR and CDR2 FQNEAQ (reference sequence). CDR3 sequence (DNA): TGTGCCAGCAGCTTACAGAACTATGGCTACACCTTC. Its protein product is CASSLQNYGYTF.

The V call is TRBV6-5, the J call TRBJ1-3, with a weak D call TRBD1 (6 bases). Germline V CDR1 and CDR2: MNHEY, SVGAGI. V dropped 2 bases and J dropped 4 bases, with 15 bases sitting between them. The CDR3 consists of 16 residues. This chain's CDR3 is CASSYVGRGAGNTIYF. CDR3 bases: TGTGCCAGCAGTTACGTCGGCAGGGGAGCGGGAAACACCATATATTTT.

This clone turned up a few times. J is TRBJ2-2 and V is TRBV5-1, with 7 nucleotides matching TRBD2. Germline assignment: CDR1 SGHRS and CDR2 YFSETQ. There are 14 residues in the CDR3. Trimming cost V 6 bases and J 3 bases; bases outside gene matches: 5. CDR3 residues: CASKAGYDTGELFF. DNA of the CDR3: TGCGCCAGCAAAGCGGGATACGACACCGGGGAGCTGTTTTTT.

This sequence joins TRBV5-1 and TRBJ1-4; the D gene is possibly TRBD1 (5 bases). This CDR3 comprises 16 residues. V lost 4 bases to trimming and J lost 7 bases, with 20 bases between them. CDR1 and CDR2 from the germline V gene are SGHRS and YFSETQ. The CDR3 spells CASSRYSGQGGEKLFF. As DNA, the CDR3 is TGCGCCAGCAGCCGCTACTCAGGGCAGGGCGGTGAAAAACTGTTTTTT.

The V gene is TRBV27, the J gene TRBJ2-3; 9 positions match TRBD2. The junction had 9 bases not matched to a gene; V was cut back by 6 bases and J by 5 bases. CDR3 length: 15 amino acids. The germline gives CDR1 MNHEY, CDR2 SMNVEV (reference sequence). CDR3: CASRRSGSLRDTQYF. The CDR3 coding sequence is TGTGCCAGCAGACGTAGCGGGAGCCTTCGAGATACGCAGTATTTT.

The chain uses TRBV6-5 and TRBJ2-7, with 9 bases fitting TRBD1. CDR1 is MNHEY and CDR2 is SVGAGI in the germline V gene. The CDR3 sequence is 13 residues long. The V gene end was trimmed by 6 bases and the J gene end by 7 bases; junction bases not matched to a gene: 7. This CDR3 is CASREQGAGEQYF. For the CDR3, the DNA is TGTGCCAGCAGAGAACAGGGGGCTGGGGAGCAGTACTTC.

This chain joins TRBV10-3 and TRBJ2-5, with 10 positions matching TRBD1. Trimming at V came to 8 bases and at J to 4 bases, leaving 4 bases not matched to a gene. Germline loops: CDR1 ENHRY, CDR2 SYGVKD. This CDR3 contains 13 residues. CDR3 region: CAIRQGAGETQYF. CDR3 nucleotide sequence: TGTGCCATCCGACAGGGGGCGGGAGAGACCCAGTACTTC.

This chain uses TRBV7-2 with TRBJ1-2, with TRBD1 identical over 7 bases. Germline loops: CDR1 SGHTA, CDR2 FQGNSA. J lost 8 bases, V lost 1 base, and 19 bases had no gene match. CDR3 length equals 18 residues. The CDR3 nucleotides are TGTGCCAGCAGCTTAGTGGGCTCGAGTGGGACAGCCGGTGGGGGCTACACCTTC. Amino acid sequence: CASSLVGSSGTAGGGYTF. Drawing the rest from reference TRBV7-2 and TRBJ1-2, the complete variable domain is GAGVSQSPSNKVTEKGKDVELRCDPISGHTALYWYRQSLGQGLEFLIYFQGNSAPDKSGLPSDRFSAERTGGSVSTLTIQRTQQEDSAVYLCASSLVGSSGTAGGGYTFGSGTRLTVV.

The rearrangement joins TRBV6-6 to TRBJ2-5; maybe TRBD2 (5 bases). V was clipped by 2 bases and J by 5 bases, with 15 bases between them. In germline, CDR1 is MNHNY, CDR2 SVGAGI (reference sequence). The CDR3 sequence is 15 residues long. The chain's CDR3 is CASSYGVLTGETQYF. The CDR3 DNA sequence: TGTGCCAGCAGTTACGGTGTACTCACGGGGGAGACCCAGTACTTC.

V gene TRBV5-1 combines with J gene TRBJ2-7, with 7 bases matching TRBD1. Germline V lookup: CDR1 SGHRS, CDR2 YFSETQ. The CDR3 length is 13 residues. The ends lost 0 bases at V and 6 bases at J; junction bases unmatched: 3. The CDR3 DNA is TGCGCCAGCAGCTTGGAGTACAGGGGCGAGCAGTACTTC. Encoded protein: CASSLEYRGEQYF.

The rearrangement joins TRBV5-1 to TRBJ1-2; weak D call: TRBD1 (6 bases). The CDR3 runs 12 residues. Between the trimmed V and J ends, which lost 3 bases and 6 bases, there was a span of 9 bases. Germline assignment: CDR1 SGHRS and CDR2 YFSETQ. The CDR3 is CASSSEGDGYTF. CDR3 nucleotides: TGCGCCAGCAGCTCCGAGGGGGATGGCTACACCTTC.

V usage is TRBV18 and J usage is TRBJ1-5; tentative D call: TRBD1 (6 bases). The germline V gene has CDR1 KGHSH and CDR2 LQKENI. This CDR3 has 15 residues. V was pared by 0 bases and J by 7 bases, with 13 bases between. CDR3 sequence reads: CASSPPQDRGQPQHF. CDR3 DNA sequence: TGTGCCAGCTCACCACCTCAGGACAGAGGGCAGCCCCAGCATTTT.